These T cell receptor beta chains were read from a single sample in a study of T-cell reconstitution after alpha-beta-depleted transplantation in children. MiXCR was run by TCRdb on the PCR reads, yielding one entry per CDR3 protein. Here the sample spans under 300,000 distinct CDR3 sequences, about 8.8% being singletons. Sequencing used PBMCs from the stem cell graft donor, obtained from the stem cell graft. These receptors were taken from a human donor who donated a stem cell graft to a child with SCID. CDR3s include the opening cysteine and the closing phenylalanine or tryptophan.

v_gene,CDR3aa
TRBV2,CASGGGTGELFF
TRBV5-1,CASSLSTGWGPEAFF
TRBV20-1,CSAQTGSFVGQPQHF
TRBV20-1,CSAKGTPSQPQHF
TRBV5-1,CASQGFYEQYF
TRBV3-1,CASSQGGANLINIQYF
TRBV5-1,CASSLDQGRYGYTF
TRBV20-1,CSASRELNTEAFF
TRBV4-3,CASSQEGWTEAFF
TRBV5-1,CASSSDRLAPDTQYF
TRBV6-1,CASSRSPVNNSPLHF
TRBV2,CASRDGGAQYSVEAFF
TRBV12-3/TRBV12-4,CASELAGGALQHF
TRBV27,CASSDTAMNTEAFF
TRBV3-1,CASSQSRKAGPNTGELFF
TRBV7-8,CASSFRAGQYSNQPQHF
TRBV10-3,CAISDRGNTEAFF
TRBV5-8,CASSLVAGLGSYEQYF
TRBV7-6,CASTITPGSNQPQHF
TRBV6-2/TRBV6-3,CASSLIQGGGELFF
TRBV11-3,CASSLGTSGKTSTDTQYF
TRBV12-3/TRBV12-4,CASSFPGNEKLFF
TRBV7-2,CASSNDLPTEAFF
TRBV11-2,CASSLGQGRTENYSNQPQHF
TRBV5-1,CASSSTAPGTGPSGNTIYF
TRBV7-9,CASSLRDRAPQHF
TRBV27,CASSFYGEANTGELFF
TRBV29-1,CSAISPLAGDHNEQFF
TRBV18,CASSPMAGGRDEQFF
TRBV7-2,CASSRMGGVSSYNEQFF
TRBV28,CASSLSNEAFF
TRBV5-6,CASSPGTGGLRTEAFF
TRBV5-5,CASSLDERLNTEAFF
TRBV10-3,CAISQQGRVETQYF
TRBV5-6,CASSLGLAAQETQYF
TRBV29-1,CSVPLKGGGGTDTQYF
TRBV20-1,CSARDLEGRIYGYTF
TRBV7-6,CASSFAGGIETQYF
TRBV12-3/TRBV12-4,CASSLEHFSYEQYF
TRBV4-1,CASSQDREEGTHPQHF
TRBV29-1,CSVELGDSYGYTF
TRBV12-3/TRBV12-4,CASTGQGYTEAFF
TRBV5-1,CASRPRTGENTEAFF
TRBV5-1,CASGVAGELFF
TRBV20-1,CCALGPTGTSGANVLTF
TRBV20-1,CSAIFLNTEAFF
TRBV7-8,CAVVVWAGNGELFF
TRBV29-1,CSVEEGAQDGYTF
TRBV29-1,CSVRRDIQETQYF
TRBV12-3/TRBV12-4,CASTQVVGQPQHF
TRBV6-1,CASSRDGQNTEAFF
TRBV15,CATSRDPTRPEKLFF
TRBV29-1,CSVAGASGANVLTF
TRBV5-1,CASSLGSPTNYGYTF
TRBV5-1,CASRMFAGGDSYGYTF
TRBV5-1,CASSLAGDTQYF
TRBV5-5,CASSLTSGGPKTYNEQFF